This T cell receptor beta chain was found in a study of blood T cell repertoires in COVID-19. Clones were read by immunoSEQ multiplex PCR, and TCRdb kept only the in-frame ones, dropping some. The repertoire holds some 450,000 clones, with about 91% as singletons. Seattle-derived patients entered the study during active infection and were followed longitudinally. V lost 5 bases to trimming and J lost 5 bases; unmatched junction nucleotides: 3. The germline gives CDR1 MDHEN, CDR2 SYDVKM. There are 14 residues in the CDR3. The clonotype originates from a woman between 50 and 59 years old with COVID-19, enrolled during active disease. The sequenced material came from peripheral blood. The V gene is TRBV28, the J gene TRBJ2-7, with 13 bases lining up with TRBD2. The CDR3 DNA is TGTGCCAGCAGTCCTGGGACTAGCGGGAACGAGCAGTACTTC. Translated, it gives CASSPGTSGNEQYF.